This T cell receptor beta chain was sequenced during a study of T-cell memory formation after mild COVID-19. Study in general: TCR clusters were mostly donor specific.

In regard to this clonotype: Its antigen remains unidentified.

TCRdb reprocessed the 5' RACE reads via MiXCR and lists one record per CDR3 protein. The table lists 450,000 to 650,000 distinct CDR3 sequences, roughly 20% of them singletons. Notes on the study in general: Among clones contracting day 15 to 85, CD4/CD8 was balanced, whereas later expanders leaned CD4+. Within pre-infection memory, some responding clones were found, suggesting cross-reactive memory joined. Most CD4+ clones that shrank were in CM and EM, while CD8+ ones turned up in EMRA.

CDR3 size: 15 residues. The V end was cut by 0 bases, the J end by 0 bases, with 7 bases between. Germline CDR1 is SGHVS and CDR2 is FQNEAQ. The sequenced sample was PBMCs or a T cell subset sorted from them (not recorded which). The clonotype was recovered from an adult woman who had mild COVID-19 (a few samples of this study predate the infection). Cell type and time point are not known. The chain joins TRBV7-8 to TRBJ2-3, with D hard to call. The CDR3 is CASSLAPQSTDTQYF. CDR3 DNA: TGTGCCAGCAGCTTAGCGCCCCAGAGCACAGATACGCAGTATTTT.